The present T cell receptor (beta chain) was sequenced within a study of T cell clonality in common variable immunodeficiency. The V gene lost 4 bases and the J gene lost 4 bases, with 18 bases spanning the gap. Germline values: CDR1 GTSNPN, CDR2 SVGIG (reference sequence). The CDR3 has 15 amino acids. Study-level results: Compared with controls, CVID subjects had fewer shared TCRbeta clones.

CVID and control samples used equivalent genomic DNA input. Assay: immunoSEQ multiplex PCR; the TCRdb copy retains only in-frame clones and omits some. The data show 35,000 to 55,000 clones, with none appearing a single time. This clone was found many times. Its antigen is unidentified. The read finishes 3 residues shy of the CDR3 end, and the germline J gene is used to complete it. The sequence derives from a person aged 18 to 70 in good health. Sequencing was done on a sample of peripheral blood mononuclear cells. The gene calls are TRBV30 and TRBJ2-3; D possibly corresponds to TRBD2 (5 bases). CDR3 DNA (partial): TGTGCCTGGAAAGCCCCTAGCCCCATTGCAGATACG. As protein: CAWKAPSPIADT. The CDR3, in full, reads CAWKAPSPIADTQYF.